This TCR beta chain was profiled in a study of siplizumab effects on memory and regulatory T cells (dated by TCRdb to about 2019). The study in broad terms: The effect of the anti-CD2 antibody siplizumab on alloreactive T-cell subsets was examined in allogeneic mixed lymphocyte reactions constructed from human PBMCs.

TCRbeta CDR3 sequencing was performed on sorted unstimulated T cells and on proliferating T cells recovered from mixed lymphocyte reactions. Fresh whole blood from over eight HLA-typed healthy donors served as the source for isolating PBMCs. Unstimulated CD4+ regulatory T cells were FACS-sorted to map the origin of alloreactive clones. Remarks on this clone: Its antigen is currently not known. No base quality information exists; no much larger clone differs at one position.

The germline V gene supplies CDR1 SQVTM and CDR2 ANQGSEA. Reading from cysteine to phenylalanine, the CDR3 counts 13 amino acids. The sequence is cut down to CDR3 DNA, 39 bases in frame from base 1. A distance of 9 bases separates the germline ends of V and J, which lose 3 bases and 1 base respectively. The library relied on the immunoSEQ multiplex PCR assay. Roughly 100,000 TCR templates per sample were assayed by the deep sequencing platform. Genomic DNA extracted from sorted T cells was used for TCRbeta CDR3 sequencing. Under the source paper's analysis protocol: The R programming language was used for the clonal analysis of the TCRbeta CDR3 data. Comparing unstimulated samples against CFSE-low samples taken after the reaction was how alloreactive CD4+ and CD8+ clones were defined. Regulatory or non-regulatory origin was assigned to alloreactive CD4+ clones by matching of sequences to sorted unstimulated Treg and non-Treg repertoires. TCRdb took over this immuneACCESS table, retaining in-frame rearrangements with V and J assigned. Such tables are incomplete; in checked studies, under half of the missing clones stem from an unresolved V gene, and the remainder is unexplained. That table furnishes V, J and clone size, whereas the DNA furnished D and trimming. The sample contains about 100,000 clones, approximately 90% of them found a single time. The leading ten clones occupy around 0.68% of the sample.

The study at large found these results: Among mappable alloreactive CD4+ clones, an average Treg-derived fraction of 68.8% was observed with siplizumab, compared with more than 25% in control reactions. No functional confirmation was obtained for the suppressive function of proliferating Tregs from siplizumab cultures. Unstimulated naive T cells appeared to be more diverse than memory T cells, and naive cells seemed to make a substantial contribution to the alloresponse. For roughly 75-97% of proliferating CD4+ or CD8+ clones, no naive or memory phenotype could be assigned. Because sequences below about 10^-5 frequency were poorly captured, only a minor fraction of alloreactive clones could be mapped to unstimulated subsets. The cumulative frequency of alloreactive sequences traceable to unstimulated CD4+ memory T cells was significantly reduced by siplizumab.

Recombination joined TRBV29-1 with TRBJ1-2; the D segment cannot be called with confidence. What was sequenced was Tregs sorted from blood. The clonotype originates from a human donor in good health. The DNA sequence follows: TGCAGCGTTGATGCTGGGAATAACTATGGCTACACCTTC. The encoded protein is CSVDAGNNYGYTF.